The sequence of this T cell receptor (beta chain) was determined in a study of blood T cell repertoires in COVID-19. V lost 2 bases and J lost 5; bases outside the gene matches: 8. The CDR3 runs 15 residues. Germline CDR1 SGHNT, CDR2 YYREEE (reference sequence). This clone has only a few counts. Assay: immunoSEQ multiplex PCR; the TCRdb copy retains only in-frame clones and omits some. The table records under 250,000 clones, 80% to 90% of them present only once. The gene calls are TRBV5-4 and TRBJ2-5; TRBD1 matches at 8 bases. Sequenced: peripheral blood. The sequence came from an elderly man with acute or convalescent COVID-19. The CDR3 reads CASSFDRGLGETQYF. As DNA, the CDR3 is TGTGCCAGCAGCTTTGACAGGGGCTTGGGGGAGACCCAGTACTTC.